This T cell receptor (beta chain) comes out of a study of T cells in Graves' hyperthyroidism and ophthalmopathy (dated by TCRdb to between 2017 and 2020). For the study in its entirety: Peripheral blood was sampled at the time of initial diagnosis, prior to any treatment. Following sampling, methimazole starting at 30 mg daily was given to hyperthyroidism patients, and high-dose intravenous methylprednisolone was given to ophthalmopathy patients. The paper describes TCR Vbeta CDR3 sequencing of 140 or so peripheral blood samples, made up of 43 ophthalmopathy patients, over 70 hyperthyroidism patients and 17 progressor patients. Thyroid tissue and blood T-cell repertoires from more than five Graves' hyperthyroidism patients were also compared in the study. A discovery cohort of about 95 patients, fewer than 50 with Graves' ophthalmopathy and 55 to 60 with stable Graves' hyperthyroidism, was used to find distinguishing TCR V-J signatures. The 100 or so discovery patients were divided at random into training and test sets in a 7:3 ratio. Whether ophthalmopathy could be predicted prospectively was tested in an independent validation cohort made up of 18 hyperthyroidism patients plus 17 patients who later progressed to ophthalmopathy. General study outcomes and caveats: Most expanded thyroid clonotypes (frequency above 0.001) were also found in blood, which suggests that blood repertoires may mirror thyroid immune responses. In validation, progression to ophthalmopathy was predicted by the model with 55% to 71% sensitivity and 72% to 85% specificity, a median of approximately 6.5 months before onset. A model built on a 13 V-J signature distinguished ophthalmopathy from stable hyperthyroidism, reaching about 89% sensitivity and about 81% specificity in cross-validation and 80%/75% in testing. No statistical method was used to fix the sample size in advance, and group allocation was not hidden from the investigators.

The TCR beta CDR3 regions were amplified from the RNA transcripts. A first-round RT-PCR of the TCR CDR3 used the HTBI primer set with the Qiagen OneStep RT-PCR kit. A second multiplex PCR round built the libraries, followed by size selection and purification. Paired-end sequencing of the libraries was performed with 100 bp reads on an Illumina HiSeq2000. In the source study's methods: SOAPnuke was used to process the raw data, throwing out any read that contained adapters or uncalled bases, had a mean Phred below 15, or lacked an exact constant-primer or identifier match. COPE v1.2.5 was used to merge high-quality paired reads, and clonotypes were defined as unique nucleotide sequences. MiTCR v1.1 was used to align the clonotypes against IMGT TRBV, TRBD and TRBJ reference segments. The analysis was restricted to V-J combinations with a frequency above 0.0001, which together covered 99.2% of the repertoires. A TCS score was defined as the ratio of F50 (clonal expansion) to E x V (chaos), with BLOSUM62-based TCRdist applied between CDR3 peptides within each V-J. Welch's t-statistics and random forest reduced roughly 530 V-J features to about 12, which were used in a naive Bayes classifier (R e1071). TCRdb cleaned the public reads at Q25 with fastp, built clones with MiXCR and kept in-frame beta chains. CDR3 protein sequences are deduplicated, and each keeps its most common genes and DNA. V and J calls and clone size were set by TCRdb, not the authors. The sample table holds 500,000 to 750,000 distinct CDR3 sequences, of which approximately 15% were seen once. The ten largest make up 7.1% of the sample.

This clonotype was picked up many times. The antigen it binds to is not known. No base quality information exists; no much larger clone differs at one position. V has 3 bases trimmed and J has 8 bases trimmed; junction bases matching no gene number 6. The CDR1 and CDR2 encoded by the germline V gene are SGHAT and FQNNGV. From the cysteine through the phenylalanine, the CDR3 covers 15 amino acids. Only the CDR3 DNA stays, 45 bases, in frame from base 1. Ophthalmopathy patients had moderately to severely active disease, with a Clinical Activity Score of 3 or more, a NOSPECS grade of 4 or more, and a disease duration of less than 3 months. Exclusion was applied to patients with uncontrolled infections, other autoimmune diseases, pregnancy or lactation. Diagnoses relied on clinical symptoms, serum thyroxine and TRAb, thyroid ultrasound and orbital computed tomography. PBMCs were separated from roughly 10 ml of fresh peripheral blood using Ficoll-Paque density gradient centrifugation. Trizol reagent was used to extract total RNA, and RNA quality was then checked on an Agilent 2100 Bioanalyzer.

The TCR was taken from a woman aged 18-30 years with Graves' ophthalmopathy. Recombination connected TRBV11-2 to TRBJ2-1; TRBD2 agrees with 11 junctional bases. The sequenced sample consisted of blood. This receptor has the CDR3 CASSFSGRAVDEQFF. The nucleotides are TGTGCCAGCAGCTTTAGCGGGAGGGCCGTAGATGAGCAGTTCTTC.